These 29 T cell receptor beta chains share one sample of origin, sequenced in a study of blood T cell repertoires in COVID-19. The protocol was immunoSEQ multiplex PCR, while the TCRdb copy is restricted to in-frame clones and leaves out a portion. The sample includes around 250,000 clones, around 85% seen only once; the top ten take roughly 5.3%. Sequencing was done on a sample of peripheral blood. The receptors were gathered from a man aged 50 or older with active or convalescent COVID-19.

The chain recombines TRBV12-5 with TRBJ1-1; TRBD1 matches 8 bases. Germline trimming cut 5 bases from V and 0 bases from J; bases unmatched to any gene: 5. Germline V gene sequence: CDR1 LGHNT, CDR2 FRNRAP. The CDR3 runs to 15 residues. The CDR3 loop reads CASGAGGPMNTEAFF. Here the CDR3 DNA reads TGTGCTAGTGGTGCAGGGGGCCCAATGAACACTGAAGCTTTCTTT.

This chain joins TRBV15 and TRBJ2-1; possibly TRBD2 for D (5 bases). Trimming removed 2 bases at V and 7 bases at J, with 18 bases between. Germline CDR1 reads LNHNV; CDR2 reads YYDKDF (reference sequence). The CDR3 length is 16 residues. In nucleotides, the CDR3 is TGTGCCACCAGCAGACCGACTACTGATAGTGGGAATGAGCAGTTCTTC. The encoded protein is CATSRPTTDSGNEQFF.

This rearrangement joins TRBV5-1 to TRBJ2-1; 9 nucleotides align to TRBD2. The CDR3 is 16 amino acids. Trimming at V came to 6 bases and at J to 9 bases, leaving 16 bases not matched to a gene. The germline V gene has CDR1 SGHRS and CDR2 YFSETQ. The CDR3 nucleotides are TGCGCCAGCACCACGACTAGCGGCCACTCCGGGGGTGAGCAGTTCTTC. Its protein is CASTTTSGHSGGEQFF. Together with reference TRBV5-1 and TRBJ2-1, the CDR3 gives the full variable domain: KAGVTQTPRYLIKTRGQQVTLSCSPISGHRSVSWYQQTPGQGLQFLFEYFSETQRNKGNFPGRFSGRQFSNSRSEMNVSTLELGDSALYLCASTTTSGHSGGEQFFGPGTRLTVL.

The chain recombines TRBV30 with TRBJ2-7, with TRBD1 as a possible D gene (5 bases). In germline, CDR1 is GTSNPN, CDR2 SVGIG (reference sequence). The V and J ends lost 2 bases and 6 bases respectively, with 14 bases between them. This CDR3 is 13 amino acids long. The CDR3 sequence is CAWSSSGNGEQYF. CDR3 coding DNA: TGTGCCTGGAGTTCGTCAGGGAACGGCGAGCAGTACTTC.

This clone showed up just a few times. The rearrangement links TRBV7-9 to TRBJ2-2; the D is unclear. This CDR3 has 8 amino acids. The germline gives CDR1 SEHNR, CDR2 FQNEAQ (reference sequence). Trimming removed 6 bases at V and 13 bases at J, with 3 bases between. The CDR3 protein is CASSRLFF. The CDR3 nucleotides read TGTGCCAGCAGTAGGCTGTTTTTT.

This clone has just a few counts. This chain connects TRBV5-8 to TRBJ1-4, with 9 bases that match TRBD1. V was pared by 5 bases and J by 8 bases, with 10 bases of the junction left unmatched. The CDR3 spans 15 residues. Germline loops: CDR1 SGHTS, CDR2 YDEGEE. CDR3 DNA: TGTGCCAGCAGTCTCTACAGGGGGCCCGGGGAAAAACTGTTTTTT. Protein sequence: CASSLYRGPGEKLFF.

Written as DNA, the CDR3 is TGCGCCAGCAGTCAATCTCGACCCACCGGGGAGCAGTACTTC. Its protein is CASSQSRPTGEQYF. V usage is TRBV23-1 and J usage is TRBJ2-7; D unclear. TRBV23-1 is noted as an ORF with a role that remains uncertain. V shed 0 bases and J shed 7 bases, with 13 bases lying between them. The CDR3 extends over 14 amino acids.

The J gene is TRBJ2-1, the V gene TRBV7-9, with 7 bases identical to TRBD2. CDR3 length: 15 amino acids. Trimming at V came to 5 bases and at J to 8 bases, leaving 12 bases not matched to a gene. Germline CDR1 is SEHNR and CDR2 is FQNEAQ (reference sequence). DNA of the CDR3: TGTGCCAGCAGCCCAGACCGGGGAGGGAGAGATGAGCAGTTCTTC. This sequence encodes CASSPDRGGRDEQFF.

This chain links TRBV28 with TRBJ2-1; 9 bases are a match to TRBD2. Per germline, CDR1 MDHEN and CDR2 SYDVKM. The CDR3 covers 16 residues. Trimming removed 0 bases from V and 3 bases from J; junction bases left unmatched: 3. Here the CDR3 DNA reads TGTGCCAGCAGTTTATGGACTAGCGGTGACTACAATGAGCAGTTCTTC. The encoded protein is CASSLWTSGDYNEQFF.

The rearrangement uses TRBV19 and TRBJ1-5; 8 bases line up with TRBD1. The junction had 7 bases not matched to a gene; V was cut back by 10 bases and J by 8 bases. The germline V gene encodes CDR1 LNHDA and CDR2 SQIVND (reference sequence). The CDR3 extends over 12 amino acids. CDR3 sequence: CATGGWGKPQHF. CDR3 sequence (DNA): TGTGCCACAGGGGGCTGGGGGAAGCCCCAGCATTTT.

The chain joins TRBV7-9 to TRBJ2-2, with a tentative D call TRBD2 (7 bases). The germline V gene encodes CDR1 SEHNR and CDR2 FQNEAQ (reference sequence). The CDR3 contains 15 residues. V gave up 4 bases and J gave up 5 bases, with 14 bases separating them. CDR3 protein: CASSSRGAGTGELFF. The CDR3 DNA follows: TGTGCCAGCAGCTCCCGGGGGGCTGGGACCGGGGAGCTGTTTTTT.

A note on this clone: The junction departs from the called germline gene at one end, perhaps through a read error. V gene TRBV28 combines with J gene TRBJ2-7; 8 bases map to TRBD2. CDR1 MDHEN and CDR2 SYDVKM come from the germline V gene. This CDR3 spans 13 amino acids. Written as DNA, the CDR3 is TGTGCCAGCAGCCTTACCCCCCTAGCGGGCGACCTCTTC. It specifies CASSLTPLAGDLF.

The V and J genes are TRBV2 and TRBJ2-2, with a tentative D call TRBD1 (7 bases). Germline CDR1 is SNHLY and CDR2 is FYNNEI. The V and J ends lost 6 bases and 6 bases respectively, with 14 bases between them. This CDR3 comprises 14 residues. The CDR3 sequence: CASRRDSGPGELFF. Here the CDR3 DNA reads TGTGCCAGCAGGCGGGACAGTGGCCCCGGGGAGCTGTTTTTT.

This clone showed up just once. V is TRBV2 and J is TRBJ1-6; 10 bases are a match to TRBD1. The CDR3 is 15 amino acids. CDR1 and CDR2 from the germline V gene are SNHLY and FYNNEI. Unmatched junction bases numbered 5, after V lost 5 bases and J lost 7 bases. The DNA for the CDR3 is TGTGCCAGCAGTCGACAGGGGGCGCAAAATTCACCCCTCCACTTT. It codes for CASSRQGAQNSPLHF.

The chain is built from TRBV29-1 and TRBJ1-2; 8 bases match TRBD1. The trim removed 4 bases at V and 9 bases at J, leaving 10 bases unmatched. Germline V lookup: CDR1 SQVTM, CDR2 ANQGSEA. This CDR3 has 13 residues. The CDR3 DNA sequence: TGCAGCGTTGGGGACAGGAGTTGGGAAAGCTACACCTTC. Protein: CSVGDRSWESYTF. Together with reference TRBV29-1 and TRBJ1-2, the CDR3 gives the full variable domain: SAVISQKPSRDICQRGTSLTIQCQVDSQVTMMFWYRQQPGQSLTLIATANQGSEATYESGFVIDKFPISRPNLTFSTLTVSNMSPEDSSIYLCSVGDRSWESYTFGSGTRLTVV.

V and J are TRBV10-3 and TRBJ2-1; 9 nucleotides match TRBD2. There are 14 residues in the CDR3. V was pared by 4 bases and J by 6 bases, with 4 bases of the junction left unmatched. Germline CDR1 and CDR2: ENHRY and SYGVKD. For the CDR3, the DNA is TGTGCCATCAGTGCGGGACTAGCTCGCAATGAGCAGTTCTTC. This sequence encodes CAISAGLARNEQFF.

V and J are TRBV6-5 and TRBJ1-6, with D possibly matching TRBD1 (6 bases). V lost 5 bases, J lost 6 bases, and 8 bases lay in between. Germline V CDR1 and CDR2: MNHEY, SVGAGI. CDR3 length: 13 residues. The CDR3 here is CASSLDSNSPLHF. In nucleotides, the CDR3 is TGTGCCAGCAGTCTGGACAGTAATTCACCCCTCCACTTT.

The chain combines TRBV10-3 with TRBJ2-7; TRBD2 agrees at 9 bases. CDR3 length: 15 amino acids. Germline lookup yields CDR1 ENHRY and CDR2 SYGVKD. V dropped 3 bases and J dropped 4; count of bases not matched to a gene: 7. CDR3: CAISDHGTSTYEQYF. The CDR3, as DNA: TGTGCCATCAGTGACCACGGGACTAGCACATACGAGCAGTACTTC.

The chain combines TRBV12-3 or TRBV12-4 with TRBJ1-1; no clear D. The germline V and J ends were trimmed by 3 bases and 5 bases, with 7 bases remaining between them. This CDR3 has 12 amino acids. The CDR3 coding sequence is TGTGCCAGCAGTTTCTCGGTGACTGAAGCTTTCTTT. Encoded protein: CASSFSVTEAFF.

CDR3 sequence reads: CASSLSTGTNYGYTF. The CDR3 coding sequence is TGTGCCAGCAGCCTATCGACAGGGACTAACTATGGCTACACCTTC. V gene TRBV13 combines with J gene TRBJ1-2, with TRBD1 matching over 7 bases. CDR3 length equals 15 residues. Germline V gives CDR1 PRHDT, CDR2 FYEKMQ (reference sequence). V was pared by 5 bases and J by 0 bases, with 6 bases of the junction left unmatched. The whole variable domain, remainder taken from reference TRBV13 and TRBJ1-2, is AAGVIQSPRHLIKEKRETATLKCYPIPRHDTVYWYQQGPGQDPQFLISFYEKMQSDKGSIPDRFSAQQFSDYHSELNMSSLELGDSALYFCASSLSTGTNYGYTFGSGTRLTVV.

This rearrangement joins TRBV5-1 to TRBJ2-5, with D maybe TRBD1 (5 bases). The CDR3 runs to 13 residues. Trimming took 7 bases from V and 2 from J, leaving 12 bases between them. Germline-derived CDR1 and CDR2 are SGHRS and YFSETQ. In nucleotides, the CDR3 is TGCGCCAGCGGTTGGGGCACACAAGAGACCCAGTACTTC. The encoded protein is CASGWGTQETQYF.

The chain recombines TRBV19 with TRBJ2-1; 7 nucleotides match TRBD2. CDR1 LNHDA and CDR2 SQIVND come from the germline V gene (reference sequence). Trimming removed 5 bases from V and 6 bases from J; junction bases left unmatched: 10. The CDR3 length is 15 residues. The CDR3 reads CASSPPGGVGNEQFF. In nucleotides, the CDR3 is TGTGCCAGTAGTCCCCCGGGGGGAGTAGGCAATGAGCAGTTCTTC. Supplemented by reference TRBV19 and TRBJ2-1, the full variable domain reads DGGITQSPKYLFRKEGQNVTLSCEQNLNHDAMYWYRQDPGQGLRLIYYSQIVNDFQKGDIAEGYSVSREKKESFPLTVTSAQKNPTAFYLCASSPPGGVGNEQFFGPGTRLTVL.

The chain is built from TRBV5-4 and TRBJ2-3; 7 bases are shared with TRBD1. Germline CDR1 SGHNT, CDR2 YYREEE (reference sequence). V shed 4 bases, J shed 1 base, and the junction held 3 bases outside the gene matches. The CDR3 is 14 amino acids. Written as DNA, the CDR3 is TGTGCCAGCAGCCCAGGACAGGGCACAGATACGCAGTATTTT. Amino acids: CASSPGQGTDTQYF.

This chain links TRBV5-1 with TRBJ1-1; weak D call: TRBD1 (5 bases). The ends were cut back, 5 bases at V and 2 bases at J, with 13 bases in the middle. The CDR3 totals 14 residues. Per the germline V gene, CDR1 is SGHRS and CDR2 is YFSETQ. The CDR3, as DNA: TGCGCCAGCAGGCAAGGACACGCCAACACTGAAGCTTTCTTT. It specifies CASRQGHANTEAFF.

This clone was seen a handful of times. This sequence joins TRBV4-1 and TRBJ1-3; no reliable D call. The CDR3 extends over 16 amino acids. V was clipped by 4 bases and J by 3 bases, with 16 bases between them. From germline, CDR1 is MGHRA and CDR2 YSYEKL. The CDR3 DNA reads as TGCGCCAGCAGCCCCGGGGTTGAAACCCTTGGAAACACCATATATTTT. The encoded protein is CASSPGVETLGNTIYF.

This clone was detected once. The rearrangement joins TRBV4-2 to TRBJ1-6, with 9 nucleotides matching TRBD1. The V segment lost 0 bases and the J segment 5 bases; nucleotides outside the gene matches: 5. Germline CDR1 reads LGHNA; CDR2 reads YNFKEQ. The CDR3 runs 17 residues. The CDR3 sequence is CASSQDTRDRDNSPLHF. CDR3 coding DNA: TGTGCCAGCAGCCAAGATACCCGGGACAGGGATAATTCACCCCTCCACTTT.

The chain uses TRBV10-1 and TRBJ2-3; 10 positions match TRBD2. With 2 bases clipped from V and 6 bases from J, the junction kept 8 bases outside the gene matches. Looked up from germline, CDR1 is WNHNN and CDR2 is SYGVQD (reference sequence). The CDR3 loop spans 16 amino acids. CDR3 residues: CASSEGPAGGSDTQYF. In DNA, the CDR3 is TGCGCCAGCAGTGAGGGCCCAGCGGGAGGGTCGGATACGCAGTATTTT.

The V call is TRBV24-1, the J call TRBJ2-7; D not resolved. The CDR3 covers 15 residues. Germline CDR1 is KGHDR and CDR2 is SFDVKD. Trimming shortened V by 7 bases and J by 4 bases, and 19 bases separated the two germline ends. CDR3 DNA sequence: TGTGCCACCAGGCGGCGGCCGATTGATGGATACGAGCAGTACTTC. Its translation is CATRRRPIDGYEQYF.

This clone is a singleton in its sample. This chain joins TRBV19 and TRBJ1-2; 10 bases are a match to TRBD1. Germline V gene lookup returns CDR1 LNHDA and CDR2 SQIVND (reference sequence). Trimming took 11 bases from V and 6 from J; bases not matched to a gene: 6. The CDR3 runs 12 residues. The CDR3 is CAGRDRGDGYTF. The CDR3 coding sequence is TGTGCCGGCCGGGACAGGGGAGATGGCTACACCTTC.